This T cell receptor (beta chain) was identified in a study of blood T cell repertoires in COVID-19. Study-level information: PBMCs, B-cell-depleted T cells, or T cells were the source of the cDNA or gDNA that made up the material.

TCRdb's copy holds only in-frame clones and misses some; the assay was immunoSEQ multiplex PCR. This repertoire shows 45,000 to 65,000 clones, 65% to 85% found once; its top ten account for more than 8.5%. Seattle patient enrollment occurred during active infection, with longitudinal follow-up thereafter. The V gene end was trimmed by 3 bases and the J gene end by 4 bases; junction bases not matched to a gene: 4. The CDR3 spans 15 residues. Per germline, CDR1 LGHNA and CDR2 YSLEER. This receptor was identified in a man in his thirties or forties with COVID-19, enrolled during active disease. This sequence joins TRBV4-3 and TRBJ2-2; 8 bases are shared with TRBD1. Sample: peripheral blood. CDR3 amino acids: CASSQRTGSTGELFF. The CDR3 nucleotides are TGCGCCAGCAGCCAGAGGACAGGGAGCACCGGGGAGCTGTTTTTT.